These 8 T cell receptor beta chains were sequenced from one sample in a study of T cell repertoires in cytomegalovirus infection. One entry per CDR3 protein results from TCRdb running MiXCR on the reads. The data show roughly 860,000 distinct CDR3 sequences, with approximately 30% seen just once and roughly an eighth held by the top ten. The antigens of these receptors remain unknown. The specimen was cultured CD8+ T cells from PBMCs, collected from culture after CMV antigen stimulation. These receptors came from a human donor in good health (CMV status not recorded). Some clones in this sample may be carry-over from other donors' samples.

This clonotype was seen a few times. The V call is TRBV19, the J call TRBJ2-2; D gene uncertain. Germline-derived CDR1 and CDR2 are LNHDA and SQIVND (reference sequence). Trimming removed 5 bases from V and 4 bases from J, with 8 bases in between. This CDR3 is 13 amino acids long. The CDR3 nucleotides are TGTGCCAGTAGTTCCGCAGCCACCGGGGAGCTGTTTTTT. Translated, it gives CASSSAATGELFF.

V gene TRBV9 combines with J gene TRBJ2-1; 9 bases agree with TRBD2. The germline V gene has CDR1 SGDLS and CDR2 YYNGEE. CDR3 length equals 15 residues. The trim removed 0 bases at V and 8 bases at J, leaving 6 bases unmatched. Here the CDR3 DNA reads TGTGCCAGCAGCGTAGTGGGCGGGGGGGCATATGAGCAGTTCTTC. Translation: CASSVVGGGAYEQFF.

V is TRBV6-5 and J is TRBJ2-1; TRBD2 might be the D (6 bases). The CDR3 spans 16 residues. From germline, CDR1 is MNHEY and CDR2 SVGAGI. V dropped 2 bases and J dropped 8 bases, with 19 bases sitting between them. The DNA for the CDR3 is TGTGCCAGCAGTTACCCAGCCTTCGGGGGTCGCGATGAGCAGTTCTTC. Translation gives CASSYPAFGGRDEQFF.

This chain uses TRBV29-1 with TRBJ2-3; TRBD1 matches 9 bases. The germline V gene has CDR1 SQVTM and CDR2 ANQGSEA. This CDR3 comprises 15 residues. Trimming removed 5 bases from V and 2 bases from J; junction bases left unmatched: 8. Here the CDR3 DNA reads TGCAGCGTTCTTGGGACAGGGACGACCACAGATACGCAGTATTTT. The encoded protein is CSVLGTGTTTDTQYF.

In its sample, this clonotype was seen a few times. This chain links TRBV4-1 with TRBJ1-5; TRBD1 aligns across 7 bases. The V and J ends lost 0 bases and 5 bases, in that order; junction bases with no gene match: 4. The CDR3 totals 15 residues. Germline V CDR1 and CDR2: MGHRA, YSYEKL. The CDR3 region has the DNA TGCGCCAGCAGCCAAGATGCAGGGGGGGATCAGCCCCAGCATTTT. It specifies CASSQDAGGDQPQHF.

The sample holds one count of this clonotype. This sequence joins TRBV10-2 and TRBJ2-1; 8 bases are shared with TRBD2. The length of the CDR3 is 16 residues. The germline V gene has CDR1 WSHSY and CDR2 SAAADI. Losses at the gene ends were 6 bases for V and 3 bases for J; bases not matched to a gene: 10. CDR3 in amino acids: CASSPGSGGYYNEQFF. DNA of the CDR3: TGCGCCAGCAGCCCTGGTTCGGGGGGGTACTACAATGAGCAGTTCTTC.

The chain carries TRBV9 and TRBJ2-3; D might be TRBD2 (7 bases). The V gene's germline CDR1 is SGDLS and CDR2 YYNGEE. Trimming removed 4 bases at V and 0 bases at J, with 15 bases between. The CDR3 length is 16 residues. This chain's CDR3 is CASSFPRGGSTDTQYF. DNA for the CDR3: TGTGCCAGCAGCTTCCCTAGGGGGGGGAGCACAGATACGCAGTATTTT. Using reference TRBV9 and TRBJ2-3 for the parts outside the CDR3, the full variable domain is DSGVTQTPKHLITATGQRVTLRCSPRSGDLSVYWYQQSLDQGLQFLIQYYNGEERAKGNILERFSAQQFPDLHSELNLSSLELGDSALYFCASSFPRGGSTDTQYFGPGTRLTVL.

The chain carries TRBV19 and TRBJ1-1; 8 bases agree with TRBD1. With 4 bases clipped from V and 3 bases from J, the junction kept 13 bases outside the gene matches. Germline loops: CDR1 LNHDA, CDR2 SQIVND (reference sequence). The CDR3 is 17 amino acids. The CDR3 reads CASSTPTGARRDTEAFF. CDR3 nucleotide sequence: TGTGCCAGTAGTACCCCGACAGGGGCTCGAAGGGACACTGAAGCTTTCTTT. The variable domain in full, with the rest retrieved from reference TRBV19 and TRBJ1-1, is DGGITQSPKYLFRKEGQNVTLSCEQNLNHDAMYWYRQDPGQGLRLIYYSQIVNDFQKGDIAEGYSVSREKKESFPLTVTSAQKNPTAFYLCASSTPTGARRDTEAFFGQGTRLTVV.